The 27 T cell receptor beta chains below come from one sample, sequenced in a study of shared clonotypes between healthy human individuals. The naive CD8 population came from CD45RO-negative cells selected for CCR7, without terminally differentiated effector memory CD45RA+ cells. TCRdb's table, derived via immunoSEQ multiplex PCR, lists solely in-frame clones and lacks some. The data contain under 1 million clones, around 92% of them singletons. Sequencing was performed on naive CD8+ T cells sorted from blood. The receptor set was obtained from a man younger than 45 in good health.

This clone was counted once. The V gene is TRBV12-5, the J gene TRBJ2-3; D might be TRBD2 (6 bases). The CDR3 spans 17 residues. V lost 2 bases, J lost 6 bases, and 21 bases lay in between. The V gene's germline CDR1 is LGHNT and CDR2 FRNRAP. In DNA, the CDR3 is TGTGCTAGTGGTTTGCCGGCAGGAGGGGATGGATCCGATACGCAGTATTTT. It encodes CASGLPAGGDGSDTQYF.

CDR3 bases: TGTGCCAGCAGTTTTACTAGCGGGAGGGCCGGTGATACGCAGTATTTT. As protein: CASSFTSGRAGDTQYF. The chain recombines TRBV11-2 with TRBJ2-3, with 13 bases lining up with TRBD2. Germline values: CDR1 SGHAT, CDR2 FQNNGV. The CDR3 loop spans 16 amino acids. Trimming cost V 6 bases and J 6 bases; bases outside gene matches: 9.

This clone was detected only once. The rearrangement links TRBV7-6 to TRBJ2-7, with 7 bases identical to TRBD1. The germline V gene encodes CDR1 SGHVS and CDR2 FNYEAQ. J gave up 3 bases and V 5 bases, and 10 bases lay outside the gene matches. The CDR3 sequence is 15 residues long. The DNA for the CDR3 is TGTGCCAGCAGCCCCAGACAGGGAACGGGCTACGAGCAGTACTTC. Translation: CASSPRQGTGYEQYF.

This clone was found once. The sample has other DNA sequences that encode this CDR3 too. The chain links TRBV7-9 to TRBJ2-1; TRBD2 matches at 13 bases. Germline assignment: CDR1 SEHNR and CDR2 FQNEAQ (reference sequence). The CDR3 spans 15 residues. V dropped 5 bases and J dropped 7; count of bases not matched to a gene: 5. CDR3 loop: CASSPRTSGSNEQFF. The CDR3 coding sequence is TGTGCCAGCAGCCCCCGGACTAGCGGGAGTAATGAGCAGTTCTTC.

Only one count was recorded for this clone. The J gene is TRBJ2-1, the V gene TRBV28; D remains unclear. In germline, CDR1 is MDHEN, CDR2 SYDVKM. The CDR3 runs 12 residues. V was clipped by 5 bases and J by 8 bases, with 10 bases between them. The CDR3: CASSPGHYEQFF. The CDR3 bases are TGTGCCAGCAGTCCCGGCCACTATGAGCAGTTCTTC.

The rearrangement links TRBV2 to TRBJ2-1; maybe TRBD2 (6 bases). This CDR3 spans 14 amino acids. V was cut by 0 bases and J by 7 bases, with 10 bases left in between. Germline values: CDR1 SNHLY, CDR2 FYNNEI. The CDR3 DNA reads as TGTGCCAGCAGTGAAGCGCTTCGGGAGAATGAGCAGTTCTTC. Residues: CASSEALRENEQFF.

The CDR3: CASSAEPDYEQYF. The CDR3 DNA follows: TGTGCCAGCAGCGCAGAACCGGACTACGAGCAGTACTTC. The V gene is TRBV7-9, the J gene TRBJ2-7; D gene ambiguous. This CDR3 has 13 residues. V was trimmed by 5 bases and J by 3 bases, leaving 11 bases between them. CDR1 is SEHNR and CDR2 is FQNEAQ in the germline V gene (reference sequence).

The chain employs TRBV30 and TRBJ2-7, with 11 bases matching TRBD2. The germline V gene has CDR1 GTSNPN and CDR2 SVGIG (reference sequence). V shed 0 bases and J 2 bases; nucleotides not matched to a gene: 9. This CDR3 has 17 amino acids. CDR3 coding DNA: TGTGCCTGGAGTGTCATACTAGCGGGGGATTCTCCCTACGAGCAGTACTTC. This gives the protein CAWSVILAGDSPYEQYF.

The J gene is TRBJ1-1, the V gene TRBV7-9; tentatively, D is TRBD1 (5 bases). With 1 base removed from V and 6 bases from J, the gap between germline ends came to 12 bases. The germline V gene encodes CDR1 SEHNR and CDR2 FQNEAQ (reference sequence). This CDR3 region has 14 residues. The CDR3 DNA reads as TGTGCCAGCAGCTTAGTTGGGGGGTTGCCTGAAGCTTTCTTT. Protein sequence: CASSLVGGLPEAFF.

This chain's CDR3 is CASRKTLSSGNTIYF. The DNA of the CDR3 is TGTGCCAGCCGGAAGACCCTCAGCTCTGGAAACACCATATATTTT. The rearrangement uses TRBV2 and TRBJ1-3; D gene uncertain. Germline CDR1 and CDR2: SNHLY and FYNNEI. The V gene lost 8 bases and the J gene lost 0 bases, with 14 bases spanning the gap. The length of the CDR3 is 15 residues.

This clone was counted a single time. The chain combines TRBV6-1 with TRBJ1-5; no firm D call. CDR3 length: 14 amino acids. Germline V gene sequence: CDR1 MNHNS, CDR2 SASEGT. Trimming took 4 bases from V and 5 from J, leaving 12 bases between them. CDR3 in amino acids: CASSAWTDDQPQHF. CDR3 bases: TGTGCCAGCAGTGCCTGGACGGACGATCAGCCCCAGCATTTT.

The chain couples TRBV29-1 to TRBJ1-5; D not certain. Germline loops: CDR1 SQVTM, CDR2 ANQGSEA. V was pared by 4 bases and J by 0 bases, with 10 bases between. The CDR3 length is 14 residues. Here the CDR3 reads CSVAGENSNQPQHF. The CDR3, as DNA: TGCAGCGTTGCTGGGGAGAATAGCAATCAGCCCCAGCATTTT.

The V gene is TRBV7-8, the J gene TRBJ1-3; D gene ambiguous. Germline assignment: CDR1 SGHVS and CDR2 FQNEAQ. With 5 bases removed from V and 0 bases from J, the gap between germline ends came to 11 bases. The CDR3 has 15 amino acids. The CDR3 DNA follows: TGTGCCAGCAGCGAAGGAAGTGGCTCTGGAAACACCATATATTTT. It yields the protein CASSEGSGSGNTIYF.

This rearrangement joins TRBV14 to TRBJ2-4; TRBD1 matches 10 bases. The CDR3 totals 18 residues. The V gene end was trimmed by 5 bases and the J gene end by 0 bases; junction bases not matched to a gene: 10. The germline gives CDR1 SGHDN, CDR2 FVKESK. The CDR3, as DNA: TGTGCCAGCAGCGGGCCGGGACAGGGGCCTTTAGCCAAAAACATTCAGTACTTC. Its translation: CASSGPGQGPLAKNIQYF.

This clone was counted once. The rearrangement uses TRBV27 and TRBJ2-7; the D is unclear. The CDR3 is 14 amino acids. Per germline, CDR1 MNHEY and CDR2 SMNVEV (reference sequence). V was cut by 2 bases and J by 3 bases, with 11 bases left in between. DNA for the CDR3: TGTGCCAGCAGTTTACCCGGACCTTACTACGAGCAGTACTTC. As protein: CASSLPGPYYEQYF.

The chain combines TRBV6-1 with TRBJ1-1; possible D gene TRBD1, 6 bases. CDR1 is MNHNS, CDR2 SASEGT, per germline. There are 14 residues in the CDR3. With 4 bases removed from V and 0 bases from J, the gap between germline ends came to 9 bases. The CDR3 region has the DNA TGTGCCAGCAGTGGGTGGACAGTGAACACTGAAGCTTTCTTT. As protein: CASSGWTVNTEAFF.

The V call is TRBV7-8, the J call TRBJ2-7, with 7 bases matching TRBD1. Germline values: CDR1 SGHVS, CDR2 FQNEAQ. V was pared by 5 bases and J by 5 bases, with 9 bases of the junction left unmatched. This CDR3 is built from 14 residues. CDR3 coding DNA: TGTGCCAGCAGCCGGTCCCGGACAGGAAACGAGCAGTACTTC. It is translated as CASSRSRTGNEQYF.

The rearrangement joins TRBV9 to TRBJ2-1; 7 bases map to TRBD2. Germline CDR1 reads SGDLS; CDR2 reads YYNGEE. This CDR3 comprises 16 residues. V shed 4 bases, J shed 3 bases, and the junction held 10 bases outside the gene matches. This CDR3 is CASSRVQAGNYNEQFF. CDR3 DNA: TGTGCCAGCAGCCGTGTACAAGCGGGGAACTACAATGAGCAGTTCTTC.

The chain is built from TRBV4-1 and TRBJ2-2; the D gene is possibly TRBD2 (6 bases). Between the trimmed V and J ends, which lost 7 bases and 1 base, there was a span of 22 bases. In germline, CDR1 is MGHRA, CDR2 YSYEKL. The CDR3 sequence is 18 residues long. CDR3 in DNA: TGCGCCAGCAACCACCTACTCGGTCCCGGGGGGAACACCGGGGAGCTGTTTTTT. Encoded protein: CASNHLLGPGGNTGELFF.

The chain recombines TRBV30 with TRBJ2-3; D is ambiguous. V shed 5 bases and J shed 3 bases, with 9 bases lying between them. This CDR3 is built from 12 residues. Germline CDR1 and CDR2: GTSNPN and SVGIG (reference sequence). CDR3 amino acids: CAWHGVTDTQYF. The CDR3 DNA sequence: TGTGCCTGGCACGGAGTAACAGATACGCAGTATTTT.

This chain's CDR3 is CASSLEREGPDTQYF. CDR3 DNA sequence: TGTGCCAGCAGTTTGGAGCGGGAGGGCCCGGATACGCAGTATTTT. The V call is TRBV27, the J call TRBJ2-3; 10 positions agree with TRBD2. The junction had 6 bases not matched to a gene; V was cut back by 3 bases and J by 6 bases. This CDR3 is 15 amino acids long. CDR1 and CDR2 from the germline V gene are MNHEY and SMNVEV (reference sequence).

The rearrangement links TRBV5-5 to TRBJ1-1; no firm D call. The CDR3 has 13 amino acids. Germline CDR1 reads SGHKS; CDR2 reads YYEKEE (reference sequence). V was clipped by 0 bases and J by 0 bases, with 3 bases between them. CDR3 region: CASSLDVNTEAFF. CDR3 nucleotides: TGTGCCAGCAGCTTGGACGTGAACACTGAAGCTTTCTTT.

This clone was found a few times. The chain has TRBV10-1 and TRBJ1-1, with unresolved D. The germline V gene encodes CDR1 WNHNN and CDR2 SYGVQD (reference sequence). The CDR3 runs to 14 residues. V shed 4 bases and J shed 0 bases, with 9 bases lying between them. This CDR3 is CASSAGPVNTEAFF. The CDR3 region has the DNA TGCGCCAGCAGTGCCGGCCCGGTGAACACTGAAGCTTTCTTT.

The rearrangement joins TRBV27 to TRBJ1-4; possibly TRBD1 for D (5 bases). Trimming removed 2 bases from V and 6 bases from J, with 10 bases in between. The V gene's germline CDR1 is MNHEY and CDR2 SMNVEV (reference sequence). This CDR3 comprises 14 residues. The DNA of the CDR3 is TGTGCCAGCAGTTTAGGGACGGAATATGAAAAACTGTTTTTT. It yields the protein CASSLGTEYEKLFF.

V is TRBV4-1 and J is TRBJ1-1; 7 bases agree with TRBD1. Germline CDR1 MGHRA, CDR2 YSYEKL. This CDR3 spans 15 amino acids. Trimming removed 0 bases from V and 11 bases from J; junction bases left unmatched: 12. The CDR3 sequence: CASSQEEGAGASAFF. In nucleotides, the CDR3 is TGCGCCAGCAGCCAAGAGGAGGGGGCTGGGGCCTCCGCTTTCTTT.

V usage is TRBV29-1 and J usage is TRBJ2-7, with D tentatively TRBD2 (5 bases). V was cut by 3 bases and J by 6 bases, with 12 bases left in between. The CDR3 spans 12 residues. Germline CDR1 SQVTM, CDR2 ANQGSEA. CDR3 residues: CSVEPVAGEQYF. The CDR3 DNA is TGCAGCGTTGAGCCAGTGGCGGGCGAGCAGTACTTC.

V gene TRBV14 combines with J gene TRBJ2-7, with D possibly matching TRBD1 (6 bases). This CDR3 has 14 residues. Germline assignment: CDR1 SGHDN and CDR2 FVKESK. V was trimmed by 1 base and J by 4 bases, leaving 11 bases between them. The CDR3: CASSQVARGYEQYF. For the CDR3, the DNA is TGTGCCAGCAGCCAAGTGGCCAGGGGTTACGAGCAGTACTTC.